This paragraph covers one TCR beta chain sequence. Its antigen is still unknown. At one end the junction does not follow the germline gene, possibly because of a read error. The library was prepared using PCR. The instrument was an Illumina iSeq 100. In the authors' own workflow: Non-productive sequences were removed, and CDR3s that did not start with C, did not end with F or W, or were shorter than 7 amino acids were discarded. Levenshtein distances (stringdist) and unrooted phylogenetic trees (ape) in R version 3.6.1 were used to assess CDR3 homology. The public reads were reanalyzed by TCRdb: fastp trimming at Q25, MiXCR alignment, in-frame beta chains only. Every CDR3 protein is listed once, alongside the most common genes and DNA of its rows. Clone size and V and J calls follow TCRdb, not the original study. In this sample the table shows about 15,000 distinct CDR3 sequences, less than 75% of which occur a single time. Together, the top ten hold 1.1% of the sample.

This sample stems from a study of vaccination and CD4 T cells after COVID-19 (dated by TCRdb to about 2022). Looking at the study overall: Convalescent patients had a positive SARS-CoV-2 result on nasal swab PCR, and of these patients, under ten had mild disease and one had severe disease. Six males and four females were included in the convalescent cohort, with two Hispanic individuals, seven Caucasians, two Asians and one multiracial person represented. Two doses of either the Pfizer-BioNTech BNT162b2 vaccine (n=8) or the Moderna mRNA-1273 vaccine (n=2) were administered to participants. Post-COVID blood samples were collected from convalescent patients a median of around 100 days after diagnosis, with a range of about 30 to 180 days. Post-vaccine blood samples were collected a median of 72 days after the second vaccine dose, ranging from about 12 to 241 days. In 10 COVID-19 convalescent patients and a few infection-naive healthy vaccine recipients, researchers compared the spike-specific CD4+ TCR repertoire from before mRNA vaccination with the repertoire from after.

The positive SARS-CoV-2 PCR tests of the convalescent patients were dated from March to December 2020, before the Alpha, Beta and Delta variants emerged in the United States. Ficoll-Paque Plus gradient centrifugation was used to isolate PBMCs from whole blood, and the isolated PBMCs were then either used fresh or cryopreserved at -140C. Here is what the overall study found, with its caveats: Of the vaccine-specific clones in convalescent patients, 304 of 307, or nearly all, reacted only to SARS-CoV-2 spike and did not cross-react with common cold coronaviruses. In convalescent patients, a median about 84% of post-vaccine SARS-CoV-2-reactive clones were detected only after vaccination, and vaccine-specific priming was suggested by this finding. Relatively few convalescent patients were included in the study, and early timepoints after natural infection were not analyzed. Although the median number of SARS-CoV-2-reactive clonotypes went up from approximately 20 after infection to about 38 after vaccination, the increase was not significant.

The TCR comes from a human donor who had recovered from COVID-19. Sequenced here: CD4+ T cells from blood, sampled after SARS-CoV-2 vaccination.

For the CDR3, the sequence is CASSGGTAGNQKLFF. The sequenced DNA: TGTGCCAGTAGTGGGGGGACCGCTGGTAATCAAAAACTGTTTTTT. The chain is assembled from TRBV19 and TRBJ1-4, and TRBD1 may be the D gene, going by 5 matching bases. The germline V gene (reference sequence) yields LNHDA for CDR1 and SQIVND for CDR2. Spanning cysteine to phenylalanine, the CDR3 consists of 15 amino acids. Kept here is only the CDR3 DNA, which spans 45 bases and is read in frame from base 1.